The 24 T cell receptor beta chains below come from one sample, sequenced in a study of shared clonotypes between healthy human individuals. The repertoire was sequenced with immunoSEQ multiplex PCR; TCRdb's copy has only in-frame clones and lacks some. The repertoire has about 1 million clones, more than 60% of them found once; the top ten carry about 1.5%. The sample comprised memory CD4+ T cells sorted from blood. Subset meaning: CD45RA-negative fraction. The origin of the receptors is a man aged 18 to 30 in good health.

This clone was seen only a few times. Given a far larger clone just one base away, this is likely a sequencing read error. The same CDR3 is also encoded by other DNA sequences in this sample. This chain uses TRBV7-9 with TRBJ2-3; D ambiguous. Germline CDR1 reads SEHNR; CDR2 reads FQNEAQ (reference sequence). The CDR3 contains 12 residues. Trimming took 5 bases from V and 0 from J, leaving 3 bases between them. The CDR3 sequence is CASSPSTDTQYF. In nucleotides, the CDR3 is TGTGCCAGCAGCCCAAGCACAGATACGCAGTATTTT.

With regard to this clone: The same CDR3 can be traced to other DNA sequences in this sample. The chain couples TRBV5-1 to TRBJ2-7; D might be TRBD1 or TRBD2, each matching 5 bases. V lost 4 bases, J lost 2 bases, and 13 bases lay in between. This CDR3 is 14 amino acids long. Germline V gene sequence: CDR1 SGHRS, CDR2 YFSETQ. This CDR3 is CASSPGTPTYEQYF. Written as DNA, the CDR3 is TGCGCCAGCAGCCCCGGGACGCCAACCTACGAGCAGTACTTC. Combining the CDR3 with reference TRBV5-1 and TRBJ2-7 gives the whole variable domain KAGVTQTPRYLIKTRGQQVTLSCSPISGHRSVSWYQQTPGQGLQFLFEYFSETQRNKGNFPGRFSGRQFSNSRSEMNVSTLELGDSALYLCASSPGTPTYEQYFGPGTRLTVT.

V and J are TRBV7-2 and TRBJ2-2; D may be TRBD2 (6 bases). CDR3 length equals 18 residues. Trimming removed 8 bases from V and 0 bases from J, with 22 bases in between. Germline V gene data show CDR1 as SGHTA and CDR2 as FQGNSA. This chain's CDR3 is CASAFTYAGPANTGELFF. In nucleotides, the CDR3 is TGTGCCAGCGCCTTCACATACGCGGGGCCCGCGAACACCGGGGAGCTGTTTTTT.

This rearrangement joins TRBV10-3 to TRBJ2-1, with TRBD1 identical over 12 bases. The germline V gene encodes CDR1 ENHRY and CDR2 SYGVKD. This CDR3 region has 14 residues. J lost 6 bases, V lost 8 bases, and 5 bases had no gene match. The CDR3: CAIEGDRGPNEQFF. DNA of the CDR3: TGTGCCATCGAAGGGGACAGGGGGCCCAATGAGCAGTTCTTC.

V gene TRBV6-6 combines with J gene TRBJ1-5; 10 bases agree with TRBD1. The CDR3 length is 15 residues. Per germline, CDR1 MNHNY and CDR2 SVGAGI (reference sequence). After removal of 7 bases from V and 7 bases from J, the junction contained 10 bases not matched to a gene. The CDR3 DNA is TGTGCCAGCAAGCCACTCCAGACAGGGGGCCAGCCCCAGCATTTT. This sequence encodes CASKPLQTGGQPQHF.

This rearrangement joins TRBV5-1 to TRBJ1-5, with D uncertain. CDR1 is SGHRS, CDR2 YFSETQ, per germline. The CDR3 is 13 amino acids. V lost 0 bases, J lost 6 bases, and 7 bases lay in between. The CDR3: CASSLGQSQPQHF. CDR3 DNA: TGCGCCAGCAGCTTGGGCCAGTCTCAGCCCCAGCATTTT.

This clone was counted between two and nine times. Other DNA sequences in this sample translate to the same CDR3. The rearrangement links TRBV2 to TRBJ1-4; D uncertain. The CDR3 length is 11 residues. CDR1 is SNHLY, CDR2 FYNNEI, per germline. Trimming left V 5 bases short and J 8 bases short, with 6 bases between. The DNA of the CDR3 is TGTGCCAGCAGTCCGCGAGAAAAACTGTTTTTT. The encoded protein is CASSPREKLFF. Based on the CDR3 plus reference TRBV2 and TRBJ1-4, the full variable domain is EPEVTQTPSHQVTQMGQEVILRCVPISNHLYFYWYRQILGQKVEFLVSFYNNEISEKSEIFDDQFSVERPDGSNFTLKIRSTKLEDSAMYFCASSPREKLFFGSGTQLSVL.

This chain links TRBV28 with TRBJ1-2; D may be TRBD1 (5 bases). The germline CDR1 and CDR2 sequences are MDHEN and SYDVKM. This CDR3 comprises 12 residues. With 6 bases removed from V and 8 bases from J, the gap between germline ends came to 13 bases. CDR3 sequence (DNA): TGTGCCAGCAGGCGAGGGACGGGGGGCTACACCTTC. Protein: CASRRGTGGYTF.

This rearrangement joins TRBV4-1 to TRBJ2-7, with 10 bases lining up with TRBD2. This CDR3 contains 14 residues. Germline V gene lookup returns CDR1 MGHRA and CDR2 YSYEKL. The trim removed 4 bases at V and 5 bases at J, leaving 5 bases unmatched. CDR3 protein: CASSPGLAYDEQYF. For the CDR3, the DNA is TGCGCCAGCAGCCCGGGACTAGCGTACGACGAGCAGTACTTC.

The V and J genes are TRBV27 and TRBJ2-1; D remains ambiguous. The CDR3 sequence is 11 residues long. The germline V and J ends were trimmed by 6 bases and 3 bases, with 3 bases remaining between them. Per the germline V gene, CDR1 is MNHEY and CDR2 is SMNVEV (reference sequence). CDR3 in DNA: TGTGCCAGCAGCGACTACAATGAGCAGTTCTTC. The encoded protein is CASSDYNEQFF.

For this clone: The same CDR3 can be traced to other DNA sequences in this sample. The V call is TRBV5-4, the J call TRBJ1-2; D not certain. The V end lost 0 bases, the J end lost 4 bases, and 7 bases lay between the germline ends. Germline CDR1 is SGHNT and CDR2 is YYREEE (reference sequence). The CDR3 covers 13 residues. CDR3 nucleotides: TGTGCCAGCAGCTTGGACAGATCCTATGGCTACACCTTC. It yields the protein CASSLDRSYGYTF.

The V and J genes are TRBV29-1 and TRBJ2-3; D not resolved. Germline-derived CDR1 and CDR2 are SQVTM and ANQGSEA. The CDR3 consists of 11 residues. Trimming removed 4 bases at V and 6 bases at J, with 8 bases between. The CDR3 region is CSVGIVDTQYF. Written as DNA, the CDR3 is TGCAGCGTTGGCATCGTCGATACGCAGTATTTT.

CDR3 loop: CASSITSGGEQFF. CDR3 DNA sequence: TGTGCCAGCAGCATAACTAGCGGTGGGGAGCAGTTCTTC. V usage is TRBV5-8 and J usage is TRBJ2-1; 8 nucleotides line up with TRBD2. The ends lost 4 bases at V and 10 bases at J; junction bases unmatched: 7. The CDR3 is 13 residues long. Germline assignment: CDR1 SGHTS and CDR2 YDEGEE.

The gene calls are TRBV10-3 and TRBJ1-1; 8 nucleotides match TRBD1. This CDR3 has 13 amino acids. The V gene end was trimmed by 10 bases and the J gene end by 1 base; junction bases not matched to a gene: 5. Germline assignment: CDR1 ENHRY and CDR2 SYGVKD. The CDR3 DNA reads as TGTGCCAAGTCACAGGGGGAGAACACTGAAGCTTTCTTT. It yields the protein CAKSQGENTEAFF.

This clone was observed a few times. The V and J genes are TRBV7-9 and TRBJ1-1; a possible D gene is TRBD1 (5 bases). Germline CDR1 and CDR2: SEHNR and FQNEAQ (reference sequence). The CDR3 covers 14 residues. Trimming removed 3 bases from V and 4 bases from J, with 12 bases in between. CDR3 loop: CASSFRDSSTEAFF. The DNA for the CDR3 is TGTGCCAGCAGCTTCCGGGACTCTTCCACTGAAGCTTTCTTT.

In this sample, this clone turned up a few times. This chain joins TRBV9 and TRBJ2-7; 7 bases are a match to TRBD2. Unmatched junction bases numbered 9, after V lost 0 bases and J lost 6 bases. The CDR3 sequence is 15 residues long. Looked up from germline, CDR1 is SGDLS and CDR2 is YYNGEE. The CDR3 coding sequence is TGTGCCAGCAGCGTAGGAGGCCGGGGGAGGGTCGAGCAGTACTTC. This encodes CASSVGGRGRVEQYF.

This clone has at least ten counts. Other DNA sequences in the sample encode the same CDR3. V and J are TRBV6-5 and TRBJ2-7, with 7 nucleotides matching TRBD2. From germline, CDR1 is MNHEY and CDR2 SVGAGI. V trimming: 6 bases; J trimming: 2 bases; junction bases outside the gene matches: 4. This CDR3 is 13 amino acids long. CDR3 loop: CASRTSGTYEQYF. The CDR3, as DNA: TGTGCCAGCAGGACGAGCGGGACCTACGAGCAGTACTTC.

The J gene is TRBJ1-2, the V gene TRBV9; D is unclear. The V gene's germline CDR1 is SGDLS and CDR2 YYNGEE. The CDR3 has 15 residues. V lost 3 bases to trimming and J lost 5 bases, with 17 bases between them. The CDR3 loop reads CASSAMEQVGYGYTF. DNA for the CDR3: TGTGCCAGCAGCGCGATGGAGCAGGTGGGATATGGCTACACCTTC.

The chain recombines TRBV15 with TRBJ1-1; 11 bases agree with TRBD1. Germline loops: CDR1 LNHNV, CDR2 YYDKDF (reference sequence). J lost 10 bases, V lost 8 bases, and 21 bases had no gene match. The CDR3 runs to 17 residues. The CDR3 nucleotides read TGTGCCACCCGGAACCGGGACAGGGGGTTCGATGACCTCGGAGCTTTCTTT. This encodes CATRNRDRGFDDLGAFF.

DNA for the CDR3: TGCGCCAGCAGCCAAGGCGAAGGTCCCGGGGGGGGCAACGAGCAGTACTTC. Protein: CASSQGEGPGGGNEQYF. V and J are TRBV4-1 and TRBJ2-7, with 8 positions matching TRBD2. There are 17 residues in the CDR3. Germline V gene data show CDR1 as MGHRA and CDR2 as YSYEKL. With V trimmed by 1 base and J by 5 bases, 13 bases remained unmatched.

CDR3 residues: CASSFGQGAVGYGYTF. CDR3 coding DNA: TGTGCCAGCAGCTTCGGACAGGGGGCGGTTGGCTATGGCTACACCTTC. The V gene is TRBV11-2, the J gene TRBJ1-2; TRBD1 aligns across 11 bases. The CDR3 extends over 16 amino acids. V gave up 3 bases and J gave up 4 bases; unmatched junction bases: 7. Looked up from germline, CDR1 is SGHAT and CDR2 is FQNNGV.

The chain carries TRBV2 and TRBJ1-2, with D unclear. V lost 6 bases, J lost 6 bases, and 17 bases lay in between. The length of the CDR3 is 14 residues. The germline CDR1 and CDR2 sequences are SNHLY and FYNNEI. In nucleotides, the CDR3 is TGTGCCAGCAGGGAGGATTCGCCGTATGATGGCTACACCTTC. Amino acid sequence: CASREDSPYDGYTF.

The chain uses TRBV30 and TRBJ1-1; possible D gene TRBD1, 6 bases. V dropped 3 bases and J dropped 4 bases, with 9 bases sitting between them. Per the germline V gene, CDR1 is GTSNPN and CDR2 is SVGIG (reference sequence). This CDR3 contains 12 residues. CDR3 bases: TGTGCCTGGAGAAGGGGGGGCACTGAAGCTTTCTTT. Translation gives CAWRRGGTEAFF.

The gene calls are TRBV28 and TRBJ1-2, with D uncertain. V lost 7 bases, J lost 2 bases, and 14 bases lay in between. There are 14 residues in the CDR3. Germline loops: CDR1 MDHEN, CDR2 SYDVKM. The CDR3 region has the DNA TGTGCCAGCACCGGAGGGCCTAGGAACTATGGCTACACCTTC. This gives the protein CASTGGPRNYGYTF.